These T cell receptor beta chains were read from a single sample in a study of blood T cell repertoires in COVID-19. Clones were read by immunoSEQ multiplex PCR, and TCRdb kept only the in-frame ones, dropping some. Seen here are about 74,000 clones, approximately 86% observed once, and the top ten hold around 1.9%. Sequencing was performed on peripheral blood. Every receptor here comes from a woman aged 80 or over with active or convalescent COVID-19. Both conserved end residues are part of each CDR3. The D gene is left open where the match is weak. Where a row states a size, it is once, few, many or the class of an expanded clone; other rows omit it.

j_call clone_size v_call d_call cdr3_length cdr3_nt cdr3_aa
TRBJ1-4 NA TRBV7-8 NA 14 TGTGCCAGCAGCTTAGTGGGGGCCAGTGAAAAACTGTTTTTT CASSLVGASEKLFF
TRBJ2-2 NA TRBV7-3 NA 16 TGTGCCAGCAGCCCGCGGAGGGCGGGAAACACCGGGGAGCTGTTTTTT CASSPRRAGNTGELFF
TRBJ1-1 NA TRBV4-3 NA 15 TGCGCCAGCAGCCAAGATAGCTACGAGAACACTGAAGCTTTCTTT CASSQDSYENTEAFF
TRBJ2-5 once TRBV2 TRBD1 12 TGTGCCAGCAACAGGGGGCTGGAGACCCAGTACTTC CASNRGLETQYF
TRBJ2-1 NA TRBV9 TRBD1 15 TGTGCCAGCAGCGTAGTGGGGACAGGGGACAATGAGCAGTTCTTC CASSVVGTGDNEQFF
TRBJ1-2 few TRBV5-5 NA 12 TGTGCCAGCAGCTTGGCGGAGGGGGGCTACACCTTC CASSLAEGGYTF
TRBJ2-2 NA TRBV5-1 NA 14 TGCGCCAGCAGCGAGGTACAATCCACCGGGGAGCTGTTTTTT CASSEVQSTGELFF
TRBJ1-1 few TRBV5-4 NA 14 TGTGCCAGCAGCTGGATTAGAGCGGACACTGAAGCTTTCTTT CASSWIRADTEAFF
TRBJ1-2 NA TRBV5-5 TRBD1 16 TGTGCCAGCAGCTTGGAAGGGACAGACTCCAACTATGGCTACACCTTC CASSLEGTDSNYGYTF
TRBJ1-4 NA TRBV10-3 NA 17 TGTGCCATCAGTGAGACTGGAGGTTTTCCAACTAATGAAAAACTGTTTTTT CAISETGGFPTNEKLFF
TRBJ2-1 NA TRBV3-1/TRBV3-2 TRBD2 13 TGTGCCAGCAGCCCTAGCGGGGACAATGAGCAGTTCTTC CASSPSGDNEQFF
TRBJ2-5 NA TRBV18 NA 13 TGTGCCAGCTCACCCGGGAACCAAGAGACCCAGTACTTC CASSPGNQETQYF
TRBJ1-5 NA TRBV6-6 NA 14 TGTGCCAGCAGCTACGGGGCCGTCGGTCAGCCCCAGCATTTT CASSYGAVGQPQHF
TRBJ2-1 NA TRBV4-1 NA 15 TGCGCCAGCAGCCAAGCTTACTACTCCTACAATGAGCAGTTCTTC CASSQAYYSYNEQFF
TRBJ1-4 NA TRBV7-2 TRBD1 16 TGTGCCAGCAGCTCGACAGGGGGGGCCTTTAATGAAAAACTGTTTTTT CASSSTGGAFNEKLFF